This passage covers 17 T cell receptor beta chains from one sample sequenced in a study of CD8 T cells in Susac syndrome. Random hexamers were used to reverse transcribe an amount of roughly 0.45 to 1 ug RNA. TCRdb re-called the immunoSEQ multiplex PCR reads through MiXCR, storing one row per CDR3 protein. The sample carries under 200,000 distinct CDR3 sequences, about 95% recorded once. Sequenced sample: CD4+ T cells from PBMCs. The receptors were gathered from a human donor in good health.

The genes are TRBV4-3 and TRBJ1-4, with D uncertain. Germline V CDR1 and CDR2: LGHNA, YSLEER. Trimming shortened V by 0 bases and J by 8 bases, and 10 bases separated the two germline ends. This CDR3 region has 14 residues. CDR3 bases: TGCGCCAGCAGCCAAGATCACGGGGAAGAAAAACTGTTTTTT. Amino acid sequence: CASSQDHGEEKLFF.

The chain combines TRBV7-2 with TRBJ2-5; no clear D. V dropped 5 bases and J dropped 4 bases, with 5 bases sitting between them. The CDR3 extends over 11 amino acids. Germline CDR1 and CDR2: SGHTA and FQGNSA. CDR3 coding DNA: TGTGCCAGCAGCCGCCTAGAGACCCAGTACTTC. It translates to CASSRLETQYF.

This clonotype was observed a handful of times. The genes are TRBV9 and TRBJ2-3; no definite D call. Between the trimmed V and J ends, which lost 0 bases and 4 bases, there was a span of 6 bases. Germline V gene lookup returns CDR1 SGDLS and CDR2 YYNGEE. The CDR3 length is 13 residues. CDR3: CASSVDRADTQYF. In DNA, the CDR3 is TGTGCCAGCAGCGTAGACCGCGCAGATACGCAGTATTTT.

This clonotype turned up a few times. The rearrangement joins TRBV5-1 to TRBJ2-7; D is uncertain. The V end lost 2 bases, the J end lost 5 bases, and 17 bases lay between the germline ends. Germline V gene lookup returns CDR1 SGHRS and CDR2 YFSETQ. The CDR3 extends over 15 amino acids. CDR3 loop: CASSLRTSIDDEQYF. The CDR3 region has the DNA TGCGCCAGCAGCTTACGGACCTCGATTGACGACGAGCAGTACTTC. Full variable domain (remainder filled in from reference TRBV5-1 and TRBJ2-7): KAGVTQTPRYLIKTRGQQVTLSCSPISGHRSVSWYQQTPGQGLQFLFEYFSETQRNKGNFPGRFSGRQFSNSRSEMNVSTLELGDSALYLCASSLRTSIDDEQYFGPGTRLTVT.

The chain joins TRBV16 to TRBJ1-2; D perhaps matches TRBD1 (5 bases). Trimming cost V 3 bases and J 3 bases, with 8 bases left between them. Looked up from germline, CDR1 is KGHSY and CDR2 is FQNENV. The CDR3 totals 13 residues. Written as DNA, the CDR3 is TGTGCCAGCAGCCACCTAGGGGACTATGGCTACACCTTC. The encoded protein is CASSHLGDYGYTF. Looking up the rest from reference TRBV16 and TRBJ1-2 gives the full variable domain: GEEVAQTPKHLVRGEGQKAKLYCAPIKGHSYVFWYQQVLKNEFKFLISFQNENVFDETGMPKERFSAKCLPNSPCSLEIQATKLEDSAVYFCASSHLGDYGYTFGSGTRLTVV.

The CDR3 is CASSENRGNLRGYTF. DNA of the CDR3: TGTGCCAGCAGTGAAAACCGGGGGAACCTCCGGGGCTACACCTTC. The V gene is TRBV2, the J gene TRBJ1-2, with D possibly TRBD1 on 5 matching bases. CDR3 length: 15 amino acids. The V end was cut by 2 bases, the J end by 8 bases, with 18 bases between. From germline, CDR1 is SNHLY and CDR2 FYNNEI. The full variable domain, with the rest looked up from reference TRBV2 and TRBJ1-2, is EPEVTQTPSHQVTQMGQEVILRCVPISNHLYFYWYRQILGQKVEFLVSFYNNEISEKSEIFDDQFSVERPDGSNFTLKIRSTKLEDSAMYFCASSENRGNLRGYTFGSGTRLTVV.

V is TRBV19 and J is TRBJ2-7; perhaps TRBD2 as D (6 bases). Germline CDR1 and CDR2: LNHDA and SQIVND (reference sequence). This CDR3 is 13 amino acids long. V was trimmed by 5 bases and J by 5 bases, leaving 13 bases between them. The CDR3 reads CASSYGGINEQYF. The CDR3 DNA is TGTGCCAGTAGTTACGGGGGAATCAACGAGCAGTACTTC. Using reference TRBV19 and TRBJ2-7 for the parts outside the CDR3, the full variable domain is DGGITQSPKYLFRKEGQNVTLSCEQNLNHDAMYWYRQDPGQGLRLIYYSQIVNDFQKGDIAEGYSVSREKKESFPLTVTSAQKNPTAFYLCASSYGGINEQYFGPGTRLTVT.

CDR3 sequence: CATSTPPGGQPQHF. DNA of the CDR3: TGTGCCACCAGCACCCCCCCCGGGGGTCAGCCCCAGCATTTT. The chain employs TRBV15 and TRBJ1-5, with D tentatively TRBD1 (5 bases). V lost 4 bases and J 6 bases, leaving 13 bases between the germline ends. Germline CDR1 reads LNHNV; CDR2 reads YYDKDF (reference sequence). The length of the CDR3 is 14 residues.

The chain is built from TRBV18 and TRBJ2-7; possibly TRBD2 for D (7 bases). CDR1 is KGHSH, CDR2 LQKENI, per germline. The CDR3 is 16 residues long. Trimming pared 5 bases from V and 3 bases from J, leaving 20 bases between. The chain's CDR3 is CASSFRGGSTIYEQYF. CDR3 sequence (DNA): TGTGCCAGCTCATTCCGCGGGGGCTCTACGATCTACGAGCAGTACTTC.

CDR3 bases: TGTGCCACCAGTGATTTTACAGGGGGGGAGCAGTTCTTC. Its translation: CATSDFTGGEQFF. The chain couples TRBV24-1 to TRBJ2-1; 8 nucleotides align to TRBD1. There are 13 residues in the CDR3. Germline V gene sequence: CDR1 KGHDR, CDR2 SFDVKD. J was trimmed by 10 bases and V by 1 base; bases with no gene match: 2.

The chain is built from TRBV28 and TRBJ2-7; the match to TRBD1 covers 9 bases. Unmatched junction bases numbered 9, after V lost 4 bases and J lost 5 bases. Per germline, CDR1 MDHEN and CDR2 SYDVKM. The CDR3 is made up of 15 amino acids. The DNA of the CDR3 is TGTGCCAGCAGTTCGGGACAGGGTAAGGGCCACGAGCAGTACTTC. Amino acid sequence: CASSSGQGKGHEQYF.

This clonotype appeared a single time. This chain links TRBV6-1 with TRBJ2-7; 7 bases are a match to TRBD2. CDR1 and CDR2 (germline): MNHNS, SASEGT. The V segment lost 2 bases and the J segment 6 bases; nucleotides outside the gene matches: 4. This CDR3 spans 13 amino acids. CDR3 sequence: CASSEWREGEQYF. The CDR3 region has the DNA TGTGCCAGCAGTGAATGGAGGGAGGGCGAGCAGTACTTC.

V and J are TRBV15 and TRBJ2-7, with 9 bases identical to TRBD1. Germline V gives CDR1 LNHNV, CDR2 YYDKDF (reference sequence). CDR3 size: 17 residues. V shed 1 base and J 2 bases; nucleotides not matched to a gene: 9. Here the CDR3 DNA reads TGTGCCACCAGCAGAGGGGGCGGGGGACAGGGACCCTACGAGCAGTACTTC. It specifies CATSRGGGGQGPYEQYF.

V usage is TRBV29-1 and J usage is TRBJ2-7; the D is unclear. Trimming cost V 5 bases and J 1 base, with 9 bases left between them. Germline lookup yields CDR1 SQVTM and CDR2 ANQGSEA. This CDR3 region has 12 residues. The CDR3 region has the DNA TGCAGCGTTTCTACTACTTCCTACGAGCAGTACTTC. It is translated as CSVSTTSYEQYF.

For this clonotype: Relative to the germline gene, one junction end is altered; a read error may explain this. This chain links TRBV7-6 with TRBJ1-1; 8 nucleotides agree with TRBD1. The CDR3 spans 14 residues. CDR1 is SGHVS, CDR2 FNYEAQ, per germline. Here the CDR3 reads CASSLATGGTEAFF. CDR3 DNA: TGTGCCAGCAGCCTAGCCACAGGGGGCACTGAAGCTTTCTTT.

V is TRBV30 and J is TRBJ2-7; D not resolved. The CDR3 length is 12 residues. Trimming removed 0 bases at V and 6 bases at J, with 9 bases between. The germline gives CDR1 GTSNPN, CDR2 SVGIG (reference sequence). This CDR3 is CAWSVARGEQYF. The CDR3 DNA reads as TGTGCCTGGAGTGTTGCACGTGGCGAGCAGTACTTC.

The chain uses TRBV4-3 and TRBJ2-1, with TRBD2 matching over 12 bases. Losses at the gene ends were 4 bases for V and 7 bases for J; bases not matched to a gene: 5. This CDR3 has 15 residues. Germline lookup yields CDR1 LGHNA and CDR2 YSLEER. Written as DNA, the CDR3 is TGCGCCAGCAGCCGCCTAGCGGGGGGGAGGAATGAGCAGTTCTTC. Its protein is CASSRLAGGRNEQFF.